This T cell receptor (beta chain) derives from a study of CD8 T cells in ankylosing spondylitis. Study observations and caveats: Reportedly, matched ankylosing spondylitis synovial fluid was significantly enriched for disease-linked clones.

A single record per CDR3 protein comes from TCRdb applying MiXCR to the 5' RACE reads. The data show 150,000 to 200,000 distinct CDR3 sequences, approximately 16% seen once. In the case of this clonotype: The antigen remains undetermined.

The V gene lost 2 bases and the J gene lost 5 bases, with 18 bases spanning the gap. This CDR3 contains 17 residues. Per the germline V gene, CDR1 is SGHAT and CDR2 is FQNNGV. This rearrangement joins TRBV11-2 to TRBJ1-4; no firm D call. The TCR was taken from a male donor with ankylosing spondylitis or in good health (not recorded which). The specimen was blood, either unsorted or a sorted T cell fraction (not recorded which). In DNA form, the CDR3 reads TGTGCCAGCAGCTTAACCCGTGGGGAGTGGCGAAATGAAAAACTGTTTTTT. Its translation: CASSLTRGEWRNEKLFF.